This is a list of T cell receptor beta chains from one sample in a study of shared clonotypes between healthy human individuals. The assay was immunoSEQ multiplex PCR, and TCRdb's table has in-frame clones only and misses some. This table holds about 2 million clones, 85% to 95% found once. The sequencing sample was made of naive CD4+ T cells sorted from blood. Every receptor here comes from a man aged 18 to 30 in good health. CDR3s include the opening cysteine and the closing phenylalanine or tryptophan. The D gene is left open where the match is weak. Where a row states a size, it is once, few, many or the class of an expanded clone; other rows omit it.

CAWKRNSGANVLTF NA NA TRBV30
CASRPGTGLKNTEAFF once TRBD1 TRBV28
CASSLEGSLNTGELFF NA NA TRBV5-4
CASSFPQGEQGYTF NA TRBD1 TRBV28
CASSATGSGQGDNEQFF NA TRBD1 TRBV2
CASSEEAGPLYF NA TRBD2 TRBV10-1
CASSYGGLAGGPAGYEQYF NA TRBD2 TRBV7-2
CASSLGGVGLTMKSGQFF once NA TRBV7-2
CASSQEVGEQYF NA NA TRBV4-1
CASSVTGGSSTGELFF once TRBD1 TRBV11-2
CASSLVRGSERTGELFF once NA TRBV11-3
CASSVRWGEGEAFF NA NA TRBV7-8
CASSWGQGIVTQYF NA TRBD1 TRBV11-2
CASSPESTGELFF NA NA TRBV7-3
CASSGDTNYGYTF many NA TRBV18
CASSQEGAGGLPGELFF NA TRBD2 TRBV4-1